What follows are 18 T cell receptor beta chains derived from one specimen sequenced in a study of radiotherapy plus CTLA-4 blockade in lung cancer. Profiled with immunoSEQ multiplex PCR; TCRdb holds only in-frame clones, not every one. Here the sample spans roughly 98,000 clones, around 83% being singletons. The sample here was peripheral blood, taken from a patient treated with radiotherapy plus ipilimumab. Source of these receptors: a human donor with non-small cell lung cancer that progressed on radiotherapy plus ipilimumab.

The chain links TRBV5-1 to TRBJ2-1; 10 bases line up with TRBD2. The CDR3 has 14 residues. V gave up 0 bases and J gave up 8 bases; unmatched junction bases: 2. Germline assignment: CDR1 SGHRS and CDR2 YFSETQ. For the CDR3, the DNA is TGCGCCAGCAGCTTGGTCGGACTAGCGGATGAGCAGTTCTTC. The encoded protein is CASSLVGLADEQFF.

The chain uses TRBV5-1 and TRBJ1-1; the D gene is possibly TRBD1 (6 bases). Trimming took off 6 bases at V and 1 base at J, with 16 bases between the two ends. The CDR3 sequence is 15 residues long. Germline V lookup: CDR1 SGHRS, CDR2 YFSETQ. The CDR3 DNA reads TGCGCCAGCAAGGCGGGCGGACAGACGAACACTGAAGCTTTCTTT. The encoded protein is CASKAGGQTNTEAFF.

J is TRBJ1-4 and V is TRBV7-2, with 9 nucleotides matching TRBD1. The trim removed 6 bases at V and 4 bases at J, leaving 3 bases unmatched. This CDR3 contains 14 residues. The germline gives CDR1 SGHTA, CDR2 FQGNSA. CDR3 nucleotides: TGTGCCAGCAGGGACAGGGGTCGTAATGAAAAACTGTTTTTT. This codes for CASRDRGRNEKLFF. The full variable domain, completed using reference TRBV7-2 and TRBJ1-4, is GAGVSQSPSNKVTEKGKDVELRCDPISGHTALYWYRQSLGQGLEFLIYFQGNSAPDKSGLPSDRFSAERTGGSVSTLTIQRTQQEDSAVYLCASRDRGRNEKLFFGSGTQLSVL.

Only a few counts were recorded for this clone. This chain joins TRBV5-1 and TRBJ1-6, with a tentative D call TRBD1 (5 bases). This CDR3 is built from 14 residues. Per the germline V gene, CDR1 is SGHRS and CDR2 is YFSETQ. V was clipped by 4 bases and J by 8 bases, with 13 bases between them. CDR3 DNA: TGCGCCAGCAGCCGTCAGGGCACGGATTCACCCCTCCACTTT. Translation gives CASSRQGTDSPLHF.

The chain recombines TRBV19 with TRBJ1-1; D possibly corresponds to TRBD1 (5 bases). Germline assignment: CDR1 LNHDA and CDR2 SQIVND (reference sequence). CDR3 size: 14 residues. The V end was cut by 1 base, the J end by 8 bases, with 14 bases between. CDR3 in amino acids: CASSIGRGSGEAFF. The CDR3 DNA is TGTGCCAGTAGTATAGGCCGGGGGTCCGGGGAAGCTTTCTTT. The full variable domain, its missing parts supplied by reference TRBV19 and TRBJ1-1, is DGGITQSPKYLFRKEGQNVTLSCEQNLNHDAMYWYRQDPGQGLRLIYYSQIVNDFQKGDIAEGYSVSREKKESFPLTVTSAQKNPTAFYLCASSIGRGSGEAFFGQGTRLTVV.

The CDR3: CASSYQLANEKLFF. The CDR3, as DNA: TGTGCCAGCAGCTACCAGCTGGCTAATGAAAAACTGTTTTTT. The V gene is TRBV7-2, the J gene TRBJ1-4; D is ambiguous. The CDR3 consists of 14 residues. Trimming removed 4 bases at V and 3 bases at J, with 9 bases between. The germline V gene has CDR1 SGHTA and CDR2 FQGNSA. Complete variable domain (other parts from reference TRBV7-2 and TRBJ1-4): GAGVSQSPSNKVTEKGKDVELRCDPISGHTALYWYRQSLGQGLEFLIYFQGNSAPDKSGLPSDRFSAERTGGSVSTLTIQRTQQEDSAVYLCASSYQLANEKLFFGSGTQLSVL.

V usage is TRBV20-1 and J usage is TRBJ2-1, with D perhaps TRBD2 (5 bases). Trimming took off 3 bases at V and 8 bases at J, with 8 bases between the two ends. Germline loops: CDR1 DFQATT, CDR2 SNEGSKA (reference sequence). CDR3 size: 11 residues. The CDR3 DNA reads as TGCAGTGCTAGTGGGCGGGATGAGCAGTTCTTC. It specifies CSASGRDEQFF.

The chain joins TRBV9 to TRBJ2-5, with 7 nucleotides matching TRBD1. CDR3 length equals 12 residues. Germline V CDR1 and CDR2: SGDLS, YYNGEE. The trim removed 3 bases at V and 5 bases at J, leaving 1 base unmatched. Written as DNA, the CDR3 is TGTGCCAGCAGCGAGGACAGGGAGACCCAGTACTTC. This sequence encodes CASSEDRETQYF.

The gene calls are TRBV9 and TRBJ2-5; 7 positions agree with TRBD1. Per the germline V gene, CDR1 is SGDLS and CDR2 is YYNGEE. V gave up 4 bases and J gave up 4 bases; unmatched junction bases: 4. The CDR3 extends over 13 amino acids. CDR3 DNA: TGTGCCAGCAGCAGAGGACAGGCAGAGACCCAGTACTTC. This encodes CASSRGQAETQYF.

The genes are TRBV18 and TRBJ2-7; maybe TRBD1 (6 bases). Germline loops: CDR1 KGHSH, CDR2 LQKENI. Between the trimmed V and J ends, which lost 3 bases and 5 bases, there was a span of 17 bases. CDR3 length: 15 amino acids. The CDR3 region has the DNA TGTGCCAGCTCACCGGGAACAGGGCGCGGTAACGAGCAGTACTTC. Its protein is CASSPGTGRGNEQYF.

This chain links TRBV12-5 with TRBJ1-2, with 7 bases aligning to TRBD1. This CDR3 has 14 residues. Germline CDR1 LGHNT, CDR2 FRNRAP. The V gene end was trimmed by 3 bases and the J gene end by 4 bases; junction bases not matched to a gene: 5. Here the CDR3 DNA reads TGTGCTAGTGGTTTATCCGGGACAGCCTATGGCTACACCTTC. This codes for CASGLSGTAYGYTF.

CDR3: CASTNRQGSYEQYF. As DNA, the CDR3 is TGTGCCAGCACCAACAGACAGGGTTCCTACGAGCAGTACTTC. The chain combines TRBV6-5 with TRBJ2-7; 7 bases map to TRBD1. J was trimmed by 1 base and V by 7 bases; bases with no gene match: 7. The CDR3 extends over 14 amino acids. Per the germline V gene, CDR1 is MNHEY and CDR2 is SVGAGI.

The V and J genes are TRBV6-1 and TRBJ2-7, with TRBD1 matching over 9 bases. The CDR3 has 16 residues. V lost 3 bases, J lost 2 bases, and 8 bases stayed unmatched. The germline V gene encodes CDR1 MNHNS and CDR2 SASEGT. CDR3 residues: CASSDRGTGSPYEQYF. CDR3 nucleotides: TGTGCCAGCAGTGACCGGGGGACAGGGTCGCCCTACGAGCAGTACTTC.

With respect to this clone: Germline and junction disagree at one end, which may indicate a read error. The DNA of the CDR3 is TGTGCTAGCAGCTTGGCGGGAAGCGGCACCGGGGAGCTGTTTTTT. This gives the protein CASSLAGSGTGELFF. The gene calls are TRBV7-7 and TRBJ2-2, with D possibly being TRBD2 (6 bases). The CDR3 contains 15 residues. Germline lookup yields CDR1 SSHAT and CDR2 FNYEAQ (reference sequence).

V usage is TRBV4-1 and J usage is TRBJ2-7; 10 bases match TRBD1. CDR1 is MGHRA, CDR2 YSYEKL, per germline. V trimming: 2 bases; J trimming: 4 bases; junction bases outside the gene matches: 11. CDR3 size: 17 residues. The CDR3 DNA reads as TGCGCCAGCAGCCAACCCTTAGGGGGACAGGGGAGGTACGAGCAGTACTTC. It encodes CASSQPLGGQGRYEQYF.

The genes are TRBV2 and TRBJ1-4; D not resolved. The CDR3 is made up of 19 amino acids. Germline V CDR1 and CDR2: SNHLY, FYNNEI. Trimming removed 4 bases at V and 0 bases at J, with 21 bases between. The DNA of the CDR3 is TGTGCCAGCAGTGCTCCCATCTTTGGCACGCTTGCAACTAATGAAAAACTGTTTTTT. Amino acids: CASSAPIFGTLATNEKLFF.

The CDR3 sequence: CASSPTGSLGSYEQYF. The CDR3 DNA follows: TGTGCCAGCAGCCCAACGGGCTCCCTGGGGTCCTACGAGCAGTACTTC. This sequence joins TRBV9 and TRBJ2-7; the D is unclear. The CDR3 length is 16 residues. Germline V CDR1 and CDR2: SGDLS, YYNGEE. Between the trimmed V and J ends, which lost 4 bases and 1 base, there was a span of 18 bases. Using reference TRBV9 and TRBJ2-7 for the parts outside the CDR3, the full variable domain is DSGVTQTPKHLITATGQRVTLRCSPRSGDLSVYWYQQSLDQGLQFLIQYYNGEERAKGNILERFSAQQFPDLHSELNLSSLELGDSALYFCASSPTGSLGSYEQYFGPGTRLTVT.

The rearrangement uses TRBV11-1 and TRBJ2-7, with 9 bases aligning to TRBD1. Germline V CDR1 and CDR2: SGHAT, FQDESV (reference sequence). The CDR3 totals 14 residues. V lost 5 bases to trimming and J lost 5 bases; unmatched junction nucleotides: 7. The chain's CDR3 is CASSLRDRANEQYF. CDR3 DNA: TGTGCCAGCAGCCTCCGGGACAGGGCAAACGAGCAGTACTTC.